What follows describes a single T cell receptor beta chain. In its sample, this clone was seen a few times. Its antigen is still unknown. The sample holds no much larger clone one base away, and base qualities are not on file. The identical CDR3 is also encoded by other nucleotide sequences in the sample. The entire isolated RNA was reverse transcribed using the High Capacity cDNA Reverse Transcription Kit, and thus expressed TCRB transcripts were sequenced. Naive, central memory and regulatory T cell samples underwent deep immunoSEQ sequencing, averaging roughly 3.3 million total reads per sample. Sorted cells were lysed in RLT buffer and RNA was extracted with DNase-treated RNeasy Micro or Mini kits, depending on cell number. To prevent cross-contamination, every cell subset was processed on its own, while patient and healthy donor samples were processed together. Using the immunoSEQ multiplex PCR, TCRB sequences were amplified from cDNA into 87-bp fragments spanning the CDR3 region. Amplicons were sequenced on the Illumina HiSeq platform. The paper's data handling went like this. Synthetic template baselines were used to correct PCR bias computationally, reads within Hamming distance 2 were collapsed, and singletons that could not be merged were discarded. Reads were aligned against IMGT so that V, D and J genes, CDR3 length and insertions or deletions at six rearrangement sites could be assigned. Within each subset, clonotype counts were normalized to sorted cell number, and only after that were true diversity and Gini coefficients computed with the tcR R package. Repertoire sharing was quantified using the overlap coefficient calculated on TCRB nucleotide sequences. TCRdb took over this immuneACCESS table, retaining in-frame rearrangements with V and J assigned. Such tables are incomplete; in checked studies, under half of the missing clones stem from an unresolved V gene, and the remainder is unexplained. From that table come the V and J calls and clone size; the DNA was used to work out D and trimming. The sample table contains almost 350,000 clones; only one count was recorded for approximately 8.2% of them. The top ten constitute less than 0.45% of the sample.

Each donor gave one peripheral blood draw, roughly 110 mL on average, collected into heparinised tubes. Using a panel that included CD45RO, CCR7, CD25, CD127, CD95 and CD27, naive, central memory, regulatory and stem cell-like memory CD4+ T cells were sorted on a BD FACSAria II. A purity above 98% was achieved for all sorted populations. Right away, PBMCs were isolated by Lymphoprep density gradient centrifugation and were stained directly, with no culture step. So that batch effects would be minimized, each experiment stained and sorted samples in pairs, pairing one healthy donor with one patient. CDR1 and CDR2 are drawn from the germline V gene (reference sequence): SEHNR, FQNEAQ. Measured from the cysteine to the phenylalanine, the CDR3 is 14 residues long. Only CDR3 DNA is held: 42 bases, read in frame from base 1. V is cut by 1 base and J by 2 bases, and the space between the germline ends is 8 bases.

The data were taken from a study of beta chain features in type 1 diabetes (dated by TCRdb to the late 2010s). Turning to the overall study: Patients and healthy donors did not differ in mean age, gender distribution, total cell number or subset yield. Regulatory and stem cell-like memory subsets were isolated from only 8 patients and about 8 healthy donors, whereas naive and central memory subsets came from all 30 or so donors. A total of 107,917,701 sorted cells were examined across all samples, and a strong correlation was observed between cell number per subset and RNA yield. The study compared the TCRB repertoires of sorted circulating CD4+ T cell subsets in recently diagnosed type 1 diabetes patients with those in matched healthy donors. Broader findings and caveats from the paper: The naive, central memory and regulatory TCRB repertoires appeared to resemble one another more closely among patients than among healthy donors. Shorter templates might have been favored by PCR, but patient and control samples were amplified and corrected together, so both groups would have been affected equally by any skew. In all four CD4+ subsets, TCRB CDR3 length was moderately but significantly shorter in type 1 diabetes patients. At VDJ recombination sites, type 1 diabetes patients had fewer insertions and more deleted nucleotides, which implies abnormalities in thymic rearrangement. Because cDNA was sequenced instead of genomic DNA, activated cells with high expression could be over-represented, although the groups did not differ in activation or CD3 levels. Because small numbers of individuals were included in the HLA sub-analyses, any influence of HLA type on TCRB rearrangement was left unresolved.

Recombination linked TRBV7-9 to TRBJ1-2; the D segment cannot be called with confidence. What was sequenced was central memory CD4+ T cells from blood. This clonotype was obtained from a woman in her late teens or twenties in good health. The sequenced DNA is TGTGCCAGCAGCTTAGGTCCGGGGAACTATGGCTACACCTTC. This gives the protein CASSLGPGNYGYTF.